The 12 T cell receptor beta chains reported below all come from one sample, sequenced in a study of monozygotic twins with inflammatory bowel disease. Each CDR3 protein gets one entry in TCRdb, which reprocessed the 5' RACE reads and gives no DNA. The sample has about 43,000 distinct CDR3 sequences. The material sequenced was blood. The origin of the receptors is a human donor with ulcerative colitis or Crohn's disease, or a healthy co-twin of an affected twin (not recorded which).

The chain couples TRBV30 to TRBJ2-1; TCRdb indicates TRBD1, and absent DNA this call remains unverified. Germline assignment: CDR1 GTSNPN and CDR2 SVGIG (reference sequence). The CDR3 is made up of 15 amino acids. The chain's CDR3 is CAWSSGSGIGGEQFF.

The genes are TRBV10-1 and TRBJ2-1. The CDR3 is 15 amino acids. Germline CDR1 and CDR2: WNHNN and SYGVQD (reference sequence). CDR3 protein: CASSESVGNGNEQFF.

This rearrangement joins TRBV6-5 to TRBJ2-1; TCRdb's D call, TRBD2, is unchecked because there is no DNA. Germline CDR1 MNHEY, CDR2 SVGAGI. This CDR3 has 13 amino acids. This CDR3 is CATSLRRGTEQFF.

The rearrangement uses TRBV5-6 and TRBJ1-1; the TCRdb D gene call, TRBD1, has no DNA to confirm it. This CDR3 comprises 14 residues. From germline, CDR1 is SGHDT and CDR2 YYEEEE. The CDR3 reads CASSYGTGSTEAFF.

The chain has TRBV15 and TRBJ2-3. The germline CDR1 and CDR2 sequences are LNHNV and YYDKDF (reference sequence). This CDR3 contains 17 residues. The CDR3 loop is CATSREGLATLRDTQYF.

CDR3 sequence reads: CASSPDRTNYGYTF. This chain connects TRBV18 to TRBJ1-2; absent DNA, TCRdb's TRBD1 call cannot be checked. Germline CDR1 KGHSH, CDR2 LQKENI. This CDR3 is built from 14 residues.

V is TRBV28 and J is TRBJ1-5. This CDR3 contains 18 residues. The germline V gene has CDR1 MDHEN and CDR2 SYDVKM. The CDR3 sequence is CASTLGGLVGGRGKPQHF.

The J gene is TRBJ1-2, the V gene TRBV9; TCRdb's D call of TRBD1 is untestable without DNA. The CDR3 has 16 amino acids. Germline V lookup: CDR1 SGDLS, CDR2 YYNGEE. CDR3 loop: CASSVGNTNRGRGYTF.

J is TRBJ1-4 and V is TRBV7-9; the TCRdb call, TRBD1, lacks DNA for checking. CDR3 size: 14 residues. Germline values: CDR1 SEHNR, CDR2 FQNEAQ (reference sequence). This CDR3 is CASSLVGAVEKLFF.

According to its frequency, this clonotype is medium-sized. The chain links TRBV18 to TRBJ2-3. The length of the CDR3 is 13 residues. Germline-derived CDR1 and CDR2 are KGHSH and LQKENI. CDR3 amino acids: CASSPQGTDTQYF.

The chain uses TRBV20-1 and TRBJ1-5; TCRdb selects TRBD1, and the lack of DNA leaves this call unchecked. The CDR3 has 15 residues. The germline gives CDR1 DFQATT, CDR2 SNEGSKA (reference sequence). CDR3 protein: CSLSEAGQSNQPQHF.

The CDR3 reads CSARDQQGRASGNTIYF. This rearrangement joins TRBV20-1 to TRBJ1-3. This CDR3 comprises 17 residues. CDR1 is DFQATT, CDR2 SNEGSKA, per germline (reference sequence).